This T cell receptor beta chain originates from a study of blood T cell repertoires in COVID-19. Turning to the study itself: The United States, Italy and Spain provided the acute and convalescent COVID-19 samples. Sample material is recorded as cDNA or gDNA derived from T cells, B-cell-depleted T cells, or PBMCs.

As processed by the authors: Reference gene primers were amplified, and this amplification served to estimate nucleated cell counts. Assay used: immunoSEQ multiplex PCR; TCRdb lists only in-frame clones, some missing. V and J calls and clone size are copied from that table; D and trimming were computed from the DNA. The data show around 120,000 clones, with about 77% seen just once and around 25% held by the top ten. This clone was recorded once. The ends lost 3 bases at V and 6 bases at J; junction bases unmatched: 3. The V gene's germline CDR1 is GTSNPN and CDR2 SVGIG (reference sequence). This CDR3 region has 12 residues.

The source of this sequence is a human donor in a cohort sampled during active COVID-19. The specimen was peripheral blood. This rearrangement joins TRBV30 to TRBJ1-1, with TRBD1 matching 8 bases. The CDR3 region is CAWSKDRAEAFF. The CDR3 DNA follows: TGTGCCTGGAGCAAGGACAGGGCTGAAGCTTTCTTT.